Shown below are 14 T cell receptor beta chains from a single sample sequenced in a study of blood T cell repertoires in COVID-19. Assay: immunoSEQ multiplex PCR; the TCRdb copy retains only in-frame clones and omits some. The sample lists over 200,000 clones; 85% to 90% were seen once. Sequences were obtained from peripheral blood. These receptors were obtained from a man between 50 and 59 years old with COVID-19, enrolled during active disease.

The chain links TRBV19 to TRBJ1-1; 9 bases map to TRBD1. Germline loops: CDR1 LNHDA, CDR2 SQIVND (reference sequence). The junction had 7 bases not matched to a gene; V was cut back by 7 bases and J by 4 bases. The CDR3 has 14 amino acids. CDR3 nucleotides: TGTGCCAGTAACCGACAGGGGGTTGTCACTGAAGCTTTCTTT. Protein product: CASNRQGVVTEAFF.

This chain connects TRBV7-2 to TRBJ2-5; the match to TRBD2 covers 15 bases. Germline V lookup: CDR1 SGHTA, CDR2 FQGNSA. CDR3 length equals 16 residues. Germline trimming cut 4 bases from V and 3 bases from J; bases unmatched to any gene: 3. The CDR3 loop is CASSSGLAGGKETQYF. CDR3 nucleotides: TGTGCCAGCAGCTCGGGACTAGCGGGAGGAAAAGAGACCCAGTACTTC.

V is TRBV12-3 or TRBV12-4 and J is TRBJ1-4; 8 bases are a match to TRBD1. The CDR3 has 12 amino acids. Trimming took 2 bases from V and 13 from J; bases not matched to a gene: 3. The CDR3, as DNA: TGTGCCAGCAGTTTAAAAGGGACAGGACTGTTTTTT. It specifies CASSLKGTGLFF.

The DNA of the CDR3 is TGTGCCAGCAGCTTGATGCCCCCAAGCAGGGTTATCGCAGATACGCAGTATTTT. Translating gives CASSLMPPSRVIADTQYF. V gene TRBV11-2 combines with J gene TRBJ2-3, with a possible D match to TRBD1 (5 bases). The CDR3 contains 18 residues. Germline-derived CDR1 and CDR2 are SGHAT and FQNNGV. V lost 3 bases and J lost 4, with 23 bases in between.

The genes are TRBV11-2 and TRBJ2-3; 9 positions match TRBD2. V gave up 5 bases and J gave up 1 base; unmatched junction bases: 16. Per the germline V gene, CDR1 is SGHAT and CDR2 is FQNNGV. This CDR3 region has 19 residues. The CDR3 DNA sequence: TGTGCCAGCAGCCCTCGAGGGTTTGGGGCGGGGGGGCGCACAGATACGCAGTATTTT. This sequence encodes CASSPRGFGAGGRTDTQYF.

The chain carries TRBV19 and TRBJ1-5; tentative D call: TRBD1 (5 bases). Between the trimmed V and J ends, which lost 7 bases and 4 bases, there was a span of 20 bases. This CDR3 comprises 16 residues. Germline-derived CDR1 and CDR2 are LNHDA and SQIVND (reference sequence). CDR3 in DNA: TGTGCCAGTACGGTCGAGGAGGGGCGTGGGAATCAGCCCCAGCATTTT. This gives the protein CASTVEEGRGNQPQHF.

The chain joins TRBV5-5 to TRBJ2-7; 8 bases line up with TRBD2. The germline V gene has CDR1 SGHKS and CDR2 YYEKEE (reference sequence). The CDR3 runs 16 residues. V lost 0 bases to trimming and J lost 2 bases; unmatched junction nucleotides: 7. The CDR3 is CASSLAVAGSTYEQYF. The CDR3 bases are TGTGCCAGCAGCTTGGCAGTAGCGGGGAGTACCTACGAGCAGTACTTC.

The V call is TRBV12-3 or TRBV12-4, the J call TRBJ1-2, with D possibly TRBD1 on 5 matching bases. V was shortened by 5 bases and J by 6 bases, with 13 bases between the two germline ends. The CDR3 spans 13 residues. CDR3 protein: CASSPGLEDGYTF. The CDR3 DNA reads as TGTGCCAGCAGTCCGGGACTGGAGGATGGCTACACCTTC.

J is TRBJ1-2 and V is TRBV11-2; perhaps TRBD1 as D (6 bases). V lost 0 bases, J lost 2 bases, and 10 bases lay in between. This CDR3 has 15 amino acids. Germline lookup yields CDR1 SGHAT and CDR2 FQNNGV. This CDR3 reads CASSLDTGQNYGYTF. The CDR3 nucleotides are TGTGCCAGCAGCTTAGATACGGGACAAAACTATGGCTACACCTTC.

This rearrangement joins TRBV5-1 to TRBJ2-5, with 16 bases lining up with TRBD2. The CDR3 runs to 17 residues. Germline loops: CDR1 SGHRS, CDR2 YFSETQ. V gave up 4 bases and J gave up 4 bases; unmatched junction bases: 7. The CDR3 DNA is TGCGCCAGCAGCACGGGACTAGCGGGAGGGGCGGGAGAGACCCAGTACTTC. Translating it yields CASSTGLAGGAGETQYF.

The V and J genes are TRBV11-2 and TRBJ1-4; maybe TRBD1 (6 bases). The germline gives CDR1 SGHAT, CDR2 FQNNGV. The CDR3 is made up of 14 amino acids. Trimming shortened V by 5 bases and J by 4 bases, and 11 bases separated the two germline ends. In DNA, the CDR3 is TGTGCCAGCAGCCTCAGGGGATTTAATGAAAAACTGTTTTTT. Translating it yields CASSLRGFNEKLFF.

V gene TRBV30 combines with J gene TRBJ2-3; 13 bases map to TRBD2. This CDR3 has 14 residues. Germline V gene data show CDR1 as GTSNPN and CDR2 as SVGIG (reference sequence). V was pared by 5 bases and J by 7 bases, with 6 bases of the junction left unmatched. The CDR3 region has the DNA TGTGCCTGGGAACTAGCGGGGGGGCGGAATACGCAGTATTTT. Translating it yields CAWELAGGRNTQYF.

This clone was picked up one time. CDR3 amino acids: CASSPSFTEAFF. The CDR3 DNA reads as TGTGCCAGCTCACCGAGTTTTACTGAAGCTTTCTTT. J is TRBJ1-1 and V is TRBV18, with D hard to call. In germline, CDR1 is KGHSH, CDR2 LQKENI. V was shortened by 3 bases and J by 5 bases, with 7 bases between the two germline ends. This CDR3 has 12 residues.

The chain recombines TRBV7-9 with TRBJ1-4; D unresolved. CDR3 length equals 16 residues. Looked up from germline, CDR1 is SEHNR and CDR2 is FQNEAQ (reference sequence). V dropped 3 bases and J dropped 0 bases, with 11 bases sitting between them. CDR3 DNA: TGTGCCAGCAGCTTCGCACAGACCGCAACTAATGAAAAACTGTTTTTT. Residues: CASSFAQTATNEKLFF.